A single count supports the clone carrying this T cell receptor (beta chain). Its antigen is not identified. The data derive from a study of T cell responses to AZD1222 COVID-19 vaccine. Study-level results: Spike-specific TCR depth and breadth grew after two AZD1222 doses. Nearly half of spike-specific TCRs reportedly go after variant regions that carry no mutations. After the peak T cell response, and only then, were repertoires sampled.

Germline V lookup: CDR1 LGHDT, CDR2 YNNKEL (reference sequence). Trimming cost V 8 bases and J 7 bases, with 9 bases left between them. The CDR3 is 11 amino acids. Generated by immunoSEQ multiplex PCR, the TCRdb table keeps only in-frame clones and is missing some. The sample records about 96,000 clones, approximately 90% being singletons. The rearrangement joins TRBV3-1 (or the pseudogene TRBV3-2) to TRBJ2-1; D remains ambiguous. The receptor comes from an adult in good health. Sequences were derived from peripheral blood, sampled on day 0 of AZD1222 vaccination. In DNA form, the CDR3 reads TGTGCCAGCTCTAGGGCAAATGAGCAGTTCTTC. Encoded protein: CASSRANEQFF.